The TCR beta chain under discussion was sequenced for a study of beta chain features in type 1 diabetes. Study-level background: All samples combined gave 107,917,701 sorted cells for examination. The study, taken as a whole, reports: Sequencing used cDNA, and cells with high TCR expression could therefore be over-represented. The study found moderately but significantly shorter TCRB CDR3s in all four CD4+ subsets of Type 1 diabetes patients.

With regard to this clone: Its specificity is unknown.

TCRB transcripts that were expressed got sequenced, as all of the isolated RNA had been reverse transcribed. The study sequenced naive, central memory and regulatory T cell samples to an average of about 3.8 million reads. The data were produced by immunoSEQ multiplex PCR, yet TCRdb's version contains in-frame clones alone and is incomplete. The table has around 250,000 clones, over 11% seen once. The CDR3 is 14 residues long. The V gene lost 1 base and the J gene lost 7 bases, with 11 bases spanning the gap. Germline values: CDR1 LNHNV, CDR2 YYDKDF (reference sequence). The sequenced material came from naive CD4+ T cells from blood. The clonotype comes from a man in his thirties or forties with type 1 diabetes. The rearrangement links TRBV15 to TRBJ2-1; a possible D gene is TRBD1 (6 bases). The CDR3 bases are TGTGCCACCAGCAGAGTTACAGGGAATAATGAGCAGTTCTTC. This translates into CATSRVTGNNEQFF.